This T cell receptor (beta chain) emerged from a study of blood T cell repertoires in COVID-19. Study-level information: Some COVID-19 samples were acute and others convalescent; all came from the United States, Italy and Spain. T cells, B-cell-depleted T cells, or PBMCs provided the cDNA or gDNA that served as material.

In the original workflow: Amplification of reference gene primers provided the estimated nucleated cell counts. The repertoire was sequenced with immunoSEQ multiplex PCR; TCRdb's copy has only in-frame clones and lacks some. The V and J calls and clone size are taken from that table; D and trimming were inferred from the DNA. The sample holds about 250,000 clones, around 89% seen once. Trimming at V came to 5 bases and at J to 2 bases, leaving 4 bases not matched to a gene. The CDR3 length is 15 residues. Germline V gene data show CDR1 as SGHTA and CDR2 as FQGTGA. Participants spanned ages roughly 18 to 90 years and resided in fewer than 30 US areas.

The source of this sequence is a man aged 35 to 55 who had recovered from COVID-19. Sequenced sample: PBMCs or T cells enriched from blood (not recorded which). The chain joins TRBV7-3 to TRBJ2-5, with 11 bases fitting TRBD1. CDR3 loop: CASSQDRGLQETQYF. The CDR3 DNA reads as TGTGCCAGCAGCCAGGACAGGGGGCTTCAAGAGACCCAGTACTTC. The whole variable domain, remainder taken from reference TRBV7-3 and TRBJ2-5, is GAGVSQTPSNKVTEKGKYVELRCDPISGHTALYWYRQSLGQGPEFLIYFQGTGAADDSGLPNDRFFAVRPEGSVSTLKIQRTERGDSAVYLCASSQDRGLQETQYFGPGTRLLVL.